This passage covers 9 T cell receptor beta chains from one sample sequenced in a study of T-cell memory formation after mild COVID-19. TCRdb analysed the 5' RACE reads with MiXCR anew, one entry per CDR3 protein. The sample consists of 200,000 to 250,000 distinct CDR3 sequences, just over 9.5% of them appearing once. The sequenced sample was PBMCs or a T cell subset sorted from them (not recorded which). All receptors derive from a man younger than 30 who had mild COVID-19 (a few samples of this study predate the infection). Cell type and time point are not known.

Many counts were recorded for this clonotype. The chain employs TRBV20-1 and TRBJ2-7; weak D call: TRBD1 (5 bases). V lost 0 bases and J 2 bases, leaving 17 bases between the germline ends. The CDR3 consists of 16 residues. CDR1 and CDR2 (germline): DFQATT, SNEGSKA (reference sequence). The CDR3 protein is CSARDRRVGAAYEQYF. CDR3 sequence (DNA): TGCAGTGCTAGAGATCGAAGGGTAGGGGCCGCCTACGAGCAGTACTTC.

V usage is TRBV3-1 and J usage is TRBJ2-1; possibly TRBD2 for D (5 bases). V gave up 2 bases and J gave up 2 bases, with 22 bases separating them. Per germline, CDR1 LGHDT and CDR2 YNNKEL (reference sequence). The CDR3 spans 19 residues. CDR3 amino acids: CASSQYIPLGWETYNEQFF. The CDR3 DNA sequence: TGTGCCAGCAGCCAATACATCCCCCTAGGATGGGAGACCTACAATGAGCAGTTCTTC.

This clonotype was found a few times. This rearrangement joins TRBV7-2 to TRBJ1-1; TRBD1 agrees at 8 bases. J was trimmed by 5 bases and V by 1 base; bases with no gene match: 3. CDR3 length equals 14 residues. In germline, CDR1 is SGHTA, CDR2 FQGNSA. The CDR3 DNA sequence: TGTGCCAGCAGCTTAGACAGGGGGTGGACTGAAGCTTTCTTT. Its translation is CASSLDRGWTEAFF.

In its sample, this clonotype was seen a few times. The chain combines TRBV7-2 with TRBJ2-7, with D tentatively TRBD1 (5 bases). Trimming shortened V by 5 bases and J by 0 bases, and 11 bases separated the two germline ends. The CDR3 extends over 14 amino acids. The germline V gene encodes CDR1 SGHTA and CDR2 FQGNSA. The CDR3 sequence: CASSPTQVSYEQYV. The CDR3 DNA is TGTGCCAGCAGCCCAACACAGGTCTCCTACGAGCAGTACGTC.

This CDR3 reads CASSQAISNSPLHF. The CDR3 coding sequence is TGCGCCAGCAGCCAAGCCATCTCGAATTCACCCCTCCACTTT. The V call is TRBV4-3, the J call TRBJ1-6, with D unclear. Germline V gene lookup returns CDR1 LGHNA and CDR2 YSLEER. V was shortened by 1 base and J by 7 bases, with 8 bases between the two germline ends. CDR3 length: 14 amino acids.

The CDR3: CATSESGTGVNQPQHF. The CDR3 region has the DNA TGTGCCACCAGTGAGTCCGGGACAGGGGTCAATCAGCCCCAGCATTTT. This chain links TRBV24-1 with TRBJ1-5, with 10 bases aligning to TRBD1. The J segment lost 3 bases and the V segment lost 4 bases, leaving 5 bases of the junction unmatched. CDR3 length: 16 residues. Per the germline V gene, CDR1 is KGHDR and CDR2 is SFDVKD.

This clonotype was seen many times. This chain joins TRBV30 and TRBJ2-1; 8 bases are shared with TRBD2. V dropped 1 base and J dropped 6; count of bases not matched to a gene: 8. The CDR3 is 15 residues long. Germline loops: CDR1 GTSNPN, CDR2 SVGIG (reference sequence). CDR3 in amino acids: CAWSGSGGPLNEQFF. The CDR3 nucleotides are TGTGCCTGGAGTGGGAGCGGGGGCCCCCTCAATGAGCAGTTCTTC.

In this sample, this clonotype turned up a few times. This may stem from a read error, because a much larger clone lies one nucleotide away. The V gene is TRBV20-1, the J gene TRBJ1-3; no firm D call. Looked up from germline, CDR1 is DFQATT and CDR2 is SNEGSKA (reference sequence). CDR3 size: 14 residues. DNA of the CDR3: TGCAATGCTAGTAGGTTTTCCTCTGGAAACACCATATATTTT. Translated: CNASRFSSGNTIYF.

This clonotype was recorded a few times. The chain couples TRBV7-8 to TRBJ2-6, with TRBD1 matching over 9 bases. This CDR3 spans 18 amino acids. V shed 5 bases, J shed 4 bases, and the junction held 12 bases outside the gene matches. Germline V CDR1 and CDR2: SGHVS, FQNEAQ. CDR3 in DNA: TGTGCCAGCAGCCCCCCCCGGGACAGGGTCACGGGGGCCAACGTCCTGACTTTC. It encodes CASSPPRDRVTGANVLTF.